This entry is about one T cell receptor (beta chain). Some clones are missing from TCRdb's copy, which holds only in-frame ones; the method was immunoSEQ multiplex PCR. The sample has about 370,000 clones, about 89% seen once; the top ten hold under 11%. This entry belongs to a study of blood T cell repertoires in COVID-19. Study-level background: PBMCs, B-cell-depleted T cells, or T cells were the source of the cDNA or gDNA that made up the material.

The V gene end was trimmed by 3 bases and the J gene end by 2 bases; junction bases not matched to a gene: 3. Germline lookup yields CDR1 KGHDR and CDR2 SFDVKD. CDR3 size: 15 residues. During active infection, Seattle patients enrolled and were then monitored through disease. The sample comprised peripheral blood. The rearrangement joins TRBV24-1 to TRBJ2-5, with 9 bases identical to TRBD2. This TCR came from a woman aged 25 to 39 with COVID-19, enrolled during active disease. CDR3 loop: CATSDPSGVQETQYF. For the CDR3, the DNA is TGTGCCACCAGTGATCCTAGCGGGGTTCAAGAGACCCAGTACTTC.